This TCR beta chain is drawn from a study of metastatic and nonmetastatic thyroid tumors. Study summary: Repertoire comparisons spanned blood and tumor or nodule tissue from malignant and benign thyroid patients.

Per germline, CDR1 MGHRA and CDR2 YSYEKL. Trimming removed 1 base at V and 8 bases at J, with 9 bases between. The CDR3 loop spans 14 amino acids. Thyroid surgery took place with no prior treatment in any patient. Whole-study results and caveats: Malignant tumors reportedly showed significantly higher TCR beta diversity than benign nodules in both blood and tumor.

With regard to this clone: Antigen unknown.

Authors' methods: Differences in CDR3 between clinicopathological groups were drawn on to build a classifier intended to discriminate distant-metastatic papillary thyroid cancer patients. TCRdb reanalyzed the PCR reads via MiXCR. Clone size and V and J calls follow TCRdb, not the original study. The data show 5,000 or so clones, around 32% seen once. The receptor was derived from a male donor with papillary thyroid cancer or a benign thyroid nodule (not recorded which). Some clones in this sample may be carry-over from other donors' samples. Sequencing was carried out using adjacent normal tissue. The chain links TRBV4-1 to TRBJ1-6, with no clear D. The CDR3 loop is CASSQVVAYSPLHF. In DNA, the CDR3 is TGCGCCAGCAGCCAAGTAGTTGCATATTCACCCCTCCACTTT.